Shown below are 16 T cell receptor beta chains from a single sample sequenced in a study of T-cell reconstitution after alpha-beta-depleted transplantation in children. It was with unique molecular identifiers that the TCRbeta library was prepared. TCRdb reprocessed the PCR reads via MiXCR and lists one record per CDR3 protein. The table includes around 410,000 distinct CDR3 sequences, approximately 11% detected once. The sequencing here drew on PBMCs from the stem cell graft donor, taken from the stem cell graft. All receptors derive from a human donor who donated a stem cell graft to a child with acute myeloid leukemia.

The sample holds a few counts of this clonotype. V and J are TRBV5-1 and TRBJ2-2; 14 nucleotides match TRBD2. The CDR3 consists of 16 residues. Germline assignment: CDR1 SGHRS and CDR2 YFSETQ. Germline trimming cut 4 bases from V and 7 bases from J; bases unmatched to any gene: 6. The DNA for the CDR3 is TGCGCCAGCAGCGGGGGACTAGCGGGGGATGACGGGGAGCTGTTTTTT. This codes for CASSGGLAGDDGELFF. Based on the CDR3 plus reference TRBV5-1 and TRBJ2-2, the full variable domain is KAGVTQTPRYLIKTRGQQVTLSCSPISGHRSVSWYQQTPGQGLQFLFEYFSETQRNKGNFPGRFSGRQFSNSRSEMNVSTLELGDSALYLCASSGGLAGDDGELFFGEGSRLTVL.

This clonotype was picked up a small number of times. V and J are TRBV7-9 and TRBJ2-3; D is undetermined. From germline, CDR1 is SEHNR and CDR2 FQNEAQ (reference sequence). V was pared by 1 base and J by 6 bases, with 14 bases between. The CDR3 is made up of 15 amino acids. The CDR3 DNA sequence: TGTGCCAGCAGCTTAGTTCGATCCCCGGAGGATACGCAGTATTTT. It yields the protein CASSLVRSPEDTQYF.

V gene TRBV7-3 combines with J gene TRBJ2-2; D not resolved. Germline V gives CDR1 SGHTA, CDR2 FQGTGA. V shed 5 bases and J shed 7 bases, with 11 bases lying between them. The CDR3 consists of 13 residues. The CDR3 protein is CASSMSHGGELFF. The CDR3 nucleotides are TGTGCCAGCAGCATGTCCCATGGCGGGGAGCTGTTTTTT. Full variable domain (outside the CDR3, taken from reference TRBV7-3 and TRBJ2-2): GAGVSQTPSNKVTEKGKYVELRCDPISGHTALYWYRQSLGQGPEFLIYFQGTGAADDSGLPNDRFFAVRPEGSVSTLKIQRTERGDSAVYLCASSMSHGGELFFGEGSRLTVL.

Only a few counts were recorded for this clonotype. The genes are TRBV4-3 and TRBJ2-3, with 9 positions matching TRBD2. This CDR3 is 15 amino acids long. V shed 0 bases and J 8 bases; nucleotides not matched to a gene: 6. The germline CDR1 and CDR2 sequences are LGHNA and YSLEER. The CDR3 spells CASSQDSGSGRTQYF. The CDR3 DNA sequence: TGCGCCAGCAGCCAAGATAGCGGGAGCGGGCGTACGCAGTATTTT.

This clonotype was seen many times. This chain joins TRBV29-1 and TRBJ1-4; the D is unclear. The CDR3 has 15 amino acids. Trimming stripped 0 bases from V and 4 bases from J, with 12 bases between. Germline CDR1 reads SQVTM; CDR2 reads ANQGSEA. This chain's CDR3 is CSVEDRDANNEKLFF. The DNA for the CDR3 is TGCAGCGTTGAAGACCGAGACGCTAATAATGAAAAACTGTTTTTT.

The chain uses TRBV25-1 and TRBJ2-1; 13 bases fit TRBD2. Germline CDR1 and CDR2: MGHDK and SYGVNS. Unmatched junction bases numbered 17, after V lost 6 bases and J lost 3 bases. This CDR3 is 20 amino acids long. The CDR3 here is CASSQSPGLAGPLLYNEQFF. CDR3 DNA sequence: TGTGCCAGCAGCCAATCTCCGGGACTAGCGGGGCCTCTCCTCTACAATGAGCAGTTCTTC.

In this sample, this clonotype turned up a few times. J is TRBJ1-3 and V is TRBV12-3 or TRBV12-4; 8 bases fit TRBD1. With V trimmed by 5 bases and J by 1 base, 7 bases remained unmatched. The CDR3 sequence is 16 residues long. CDR3 in DNA: TGTGCCAGCAGTAGTCTCGGACAGGGTTCTGGAAACACCATATATTTT. Encoded protein: CASSSLGQGSGNTIYF.

This chain uses TRBV12-3 or TRBV12-4 with TRBJ2-5; maybe TRBD1 (5 bases). The germline V and J ends were trimmed by 5 bases and 7 bases, with 11 bases remaining between them. CDR3 size: 12 residues. CDR3 region: CASSPSQGTQYF. DNA for the CDR3: TGTGCCAGCAGTCCCTCCCAGGGGACCCAGTACTTC.

The J gene is TRBJ1-6, the V gene TRBV27; D is unclear. The CDR3 contains 14 residues. Germline V gene sequence: CDR1 MNHEY, CDR2 SMNVEV (reference sequence). V was clipped by 4 bases and J by 6 bases, with 10 bases between them. The CDR3 DNA follows: TGTGCCAGCAGTTATCGGCGAGGTAATTCACCCCTCCACTTT. It yields the protein CASSYRRGNSPLHF.

The chain recombines TRBV29-1 with TRBJ2-1, with no clear D. The CDR3 extends over 12 amino acids. Trimming cost V 2 bases and J 8 bases, with 10 bases left between them. Germline assignment: CDR1 SQVTM and CDR2 ANQGSEA. The CDR3 loop reads CSVEFGVDEQFF. In DNA, the CDR3 is TGCAGCGTTGAATTTGGTGTGGATGAGCAGTTCTTC.

The chain joins TRBV11-1 to TRBJ2-3; 14 bases match TRBD2. The CDR3 length is 18 residues. Germline CDR1 SGHAT, CDR2 FQDESV (reference sequence). After removal of 7 bases from V and 6 bases from J, the junction contained 15 bases not matched to a gene. The CDR3: CASIFSGLAGVSPDTQYF. The CDR3, as DNA: TGTGCCAGCATCTTCTCGGGACTAGCGGGAGTCTCGCCGGATACGCAGTATTTT.

This clonotype came up a few times. This sequence joins TRBV20-1 and TRBJ1-4; D remains ambiguous. The germline gives CDR1 DFQATT, CDR2 SNEGSKA (reference sequence). Trimming removed 5 bases from V and 7 bases from J, with 11 bases in between. The CDR3 runs to 12 residues. Here the CDR3 reads CSAQRTGEKLFF. The CDR3 DNA reads as TGCAGTGCTCAGAGGACTGGTGAAAAACTGTTTTTT.

This clonotype turned up a few times. This chain uses TRBV5-1 with TRBJ2-1; TRBD2 aligns across 11 bases. CDR1 and CDR2 from the germline V gene are SGHRS and YFSETQ. The CDR3 has 15 residues. Trimming took 6 bases from V and 2 from J; bases not matched to a gene: 4. The CDR3 sequence is CASKGLAVAYNEQFF. The CDR3, as DNA: TGCGCCAGCAAGGGACTAGCGGTCGCCTACAATGAGCAGTTCTTC.

The chain combines TRBV6-5 with TRBJ2-7; D tentatively reads TRBD1 or TRBD2 (6 bases each). CDR1 and CDR2 from the germline V gene are MNHEY and SVGAGI. Deletions cut 2 bases from V and 6 bases from J, with 11 bases between. The CDR3 loop spans 13 amino acids. DNA for the CDR3: TGTGCCAGCAGTTACGTAGGGGGGTCCGAGCAGTACGTC. As protein: CASSYVGGSEQYV.

The rearrangement uses TRBV10-3 and TRBJ2-2; 7 bases match TRBD1. Per germline, CDR1 ENHRY and CDR2 SYGVKD. The V segment lost 3 bases and the J segment 5 bases; nucleotides outside the gene matches: 0. The length of the CDR3 is 13 residues. The CDR3 region has the DNA TGTGCCATCAGTGACAGGGGGACCGGGGAGCTGTTTTTT. It codes for CAISDRGTGELFF.

This clonotype was seen a few times. This rearrangement joins TRBV30 to TRBJ2-7, with a tentative D call TRBD1 (5 bases). The CDR3 covers 13 residues. Germline-derived CDR1 and CDR2 are GTSNPN and SVGIG (reference sequence). V shed 0 bases and J shed 1 base, with 7 bases lying between them. CDR3 sequence reads: CAWSVTDSYEQYF. For the CDR3, the DNA is TGTGCCTGGAGTGTGACAGATTCCTACGAGCAGTACTTC.